A single sample is the source of the 30 T cell receptor beta chains below, sequenced in a study of cytomegalovirus exposure and HLA in healthy donors. Both 60 Vbeta primers and 13 Jbeta primers went into the PCR. Data came from immunoSEQ multiplex PCR; TCRdb stores just in-frame clones and leaves some out. The table lists around 100,000 clones, more than 65% of them singletons. What was sequenced was PBMCs. Receptors were obtained from a woman aged 18-29 years in good health and CMV-seropositive.

In its sample, this clone was seen once. This sequence joins TRBV7-9 and TRBJ1-1, with D possibly being TRBD1 (5 bases). The length of the CDR3 is 16 residues. Germline lookup yields CDR1 SEHNR and CDR2 FQNEAQ (reference sequence). Trimming shortened V by 1 base and J by 4 bases, and 16 bases separated the two germline ends. CDR3 region: CASSLDGWGGGTEAFF. CDR3 coding DNA: TGTGCCAGCAGCTTAGACGGGTGGGGGGGTGGCACTGAAGCTTTCTTT.

The chain employs TRBV9 and TRBJ1-1; no reliable D call. Germline V lookup: CDR1 SGDLS, CDR2 YYNGEE. This CDR3 has 13 residues. The V end was cut by 0 bases, the J end by 5 bases, with 8 bases between. CDR3 coding DNA: TGTGCCAGCAGCGTAGAATTGAGGACTGAAGCTTTCTTT. It specifies CASSVELRTEAFF.

This clone was observed a single time. The chain joins TRBV19 to TRBJ1-2; unclear D gene. The CDR3 totals 14 residues. CDR1 is LNHDA and CDR2 is SQIVND in the germline V gene (reference sequence). V gave up 1 base and J gave up 4 bases, with 10 bases separating them. DNA of the CDR3: TGTGCCAGTAGTATAGTCACCTCGAGCTATGGCTACACCTTC. This encodes CASSIVTSSYGYTF.

The genes are TRBV30 and TRBJ2-7, with D maybe TRBD2 (5 bases). Germline V gene lookup returns CDR1 GTSNPN and CDR2 SVGIG (reference sequence). Trimming pared 4 bases from V and 2 bases from J, leaving 15 bases between. The CDR3 length is 14 residues. The CDR3 DNA sequence: TGTGCCTGGATCCTCGAGAGAGGGCCCTACGAGCAGTACTTC. Its protein is CAWILERGPYEQYF. Drawing the rest from reference TRBV30 and TRBJ2-7, the complete variable domain is SQTIHQWPATLVQPVGSPLSLECTVEGTSNPNLYWYRQAAGRGLQLLFYSVGIGQISSEVPQNLSASRPQDRQFILSSKKLLLSDSGFYLCAWILERGPYEQYFGPGTRLTVT.

A remark on this clone: Compared with germline, one end of the junction differs, possibly owing to a read error. Other DNA sequences in this sample translate to the same CDR3. V gene TRBV6-4 combines with J gene TRBJ1-3, with 8 bases identical to TRBD1. The CDR3 has 16 residues. CDR1 is MRHNA and CDR2 is SNTAGT in the germline V gene. Written as DNA, the CDR3 is TGTGCCAGCGGGGGGACAGGCCGGATCTCTGGAAATACCATATATTTT. Translated, it gives CASGGTGRISGNTIYF.

The CDR3 bases are TGTGCCAGCAGCTCGCAGGAGGAACCTTCTAACTATGGCTACACCTTC. Translated: CASSSQEEPSNYGYTF. The chain uses TRBV7-9 and TRBJ1-2; D remains unclear. Germline CDR1 is SEHNR and CDR2 is FQNEAQ (reference sequence). This CDR3 has 16 residues. V was cut by 4 bases and J by 0 bases, with 15 bases left in between.

V is TRBV29-1 and J is TRBJ2-1, with 9 bases that match TRBD2. V lost 4 bases and J lost 3; bases outside the gene matches: 7. Germline lookup yields CDR1 SQVTM and CDR2 ANQGSEA. The CDR3 has 15 residues. CDR3 in amino acids: CSVALRGGDYNEQFF. CDR3 DNA: TGCAGCGTTGCATTGCGGGGGGGCGACTACAATGAGCAGTTCTTC.

This chain connects TRBV6-1 to TRBJ1-5, with D tentatively TRBD1 (5 bases). V was trimmed by 2 bases and J by 7 bases, leaving 12 bases between them. Germline V CDR1 and CDR2: MNHNS, SASEGT. This CDR3 has 14 residues. The CDR3 sequence is CASSEWQGRQPQHF. The CDR3 bases are TGTGCCAGCAGTGAATGGCAGGGCAGACAGCCCCAGCATTTT.

This chain joins TRBV19 and TRBJ2-1; D not certain. Trimming stripped 6 bases from V and 2 bases from J, with 14 bases between. CDR1 and CDR2 (germline): LNHDA, SQIVND (reference sequence). The length of the CDR3 is 15 residues. The CDR3 is CASSLSLSAYNEQFF. The CDR3 bases are TGTGCCAGTAGCCTATCGTTATCCGCCTACAATGAGCAGTTCTTC.

Of note for this clone: Within the sample, other DNA sequences also encode this same CDR3. The V gene is TRBV11-2, the J gene TRBJ1-6, with TRBD1 matching 9 bases. Germline CDR1 and CDR2: SGHAT and FQNNGV. CDR3 length: 14 residues. The V and J ends lost 3 bases and 8 bases, in that order; junction bases with no gene match: 2. Here the CDR3 reads CASSLTGGDSPLHF. CDR3 DNA sequence: TGTGCCAGCAGCTTGACAGGGGGAGATTCACCCCTCCACTTT.

The table lists this clone with a few counts. V usage is TRBV28 and J usage is TRBJ1-1; D call uncertain. CDR1 and CDR2 from the germline V gene are MDHEN and SYDVKM. The CDR3 contains 14 residues. V lost 1 base to trimming and J lost 5 bases, with 11 bases between them. CDR3 in amino acids: CASSLSGGSTEAFF. CDR3 sequence (DNA): TGTGCCAGCAGTTTATCCGGAGGGTCGACTGAAGCTTTCTTT.

The CDR3 region has the DNA TGTGCCAGCAGACGACAGACAGGGCAAGAGACCCAGTACTTC. Residues: CASRRQTGQETQYF. The chain couples TRBV7-9 to TRBJ2-5, with 7 bases matching TRBD1. CDR1 is SEHNR and CDR2 is FQNEAQ in the germline V gene (reference sequence). With 6 bases clipped from V and 2 bases from J, the junction kept 6 bases outside the gene matches. The CDR3 is 14 amino acids. The whole variable domain, remainder taken from reference TRBV7-9 and TRBJ2-5, is DTGVSQNPRHKITKRGQNVTFRCDPISEHNRLYWYRQTLGQGPEFLTYFQNEAQLEKSRLLSDRFSAERPKGSFSTLEIQRTEQGDSAMYLCASRRQTGQETQYFGPGTRLLVL.

This rearrangement joins TRBV28 to TRBJ1-2, with D possibly matching TRBD1 (5 bases). Germline V lookup: CDR1 MDHEN, CDR2 SYDVKM. The CDR3 is 13 residues long. The V gene lost 6 bases and the J gene lost 8 bases, with 16 bases spanning the gap. CDR3 DNA: TGTGCCAGCAGCTCGGGACCCGGAGGGGGCTACACCTTC. It yields the protein CASSSGPGGGYTF.

The chain combines TRBV9 with TRBJ1-4; TRBD1 aligns across 9 bases. The V gene's germline CDR1 is SGDLS and CDR2 YYNGEE. The CDR3 is 15 amino acids. J gave up 5 bases and V 0 bases, and 2 bases lay outside the gene matches. The CDR3: CASSVEGTGNEKLFF. The DNA of the CDR3 is TGTGCCAGCAGCGTAGAGGGGACAGGGAATGAAAAACTGTTTTTT.

This chain connects TRBV7-2 to TRBJ1-5, with a tentative D call TRBD1 (6 bases). CDR3 length: 19 residues. Germline V lookup: CDR1 SGHTA, CDR2 FQGNSA. V was trimmed by 3 bases and J by 5 bases, leaving 26 bases between them. CDR3 amino acids: CASSLSRDTPPGVDQPQHF. The CDR3, as DNA: TGTGCCAGCAGCTTGTCTCGGGACACCCCCCCAGGGGTCGATCAGCCCCAGCATTTT.

The chain uses TRBV5-1 and TRBJ2-3; D is ambiguous. CDR1 and CDR2 from the germline V gene are SGHRS and YFSETQ. V gave up 0 bases and J gave up 6 bases, with 11 bases separating them. This CDR3 contains 14 residues. CDR3: CASSLELVADTQYF. The CDR3, as DNA: TGCGCCAGCAGCTTGGAGCTAGTTGCCGATACGCAGTATTTT.

This clone was counted a single time. The V and J genes are TRBV7-9 and TRBJ1-1, with 7 bases that match TRBD1. The V and J ends lost 2 bases and 1 base, in that order; junction bases with no gene match: 7. Germline V CDR1 and CDR2: SEHNR, FQNEAQ (reference sequence). CDR3 length equals 16 residues. For the CDR3, the DNA is TGTGCCAGCAGCTTAACGAAGACAGGGCAGAACACTGAAGCTTTCTTT. Translating it yields CASSLTKTGQNTEAFF.

This sequence joins TRBV2 and TRBJ1-4; possible D gene TRBD1, 5 bases. Germline V gene sequence: CDR1 SNHLY, CDR2 FYNNEI. The CDR3 runs 16 residues. V lost 2 bases and J lost 0, with 10 bases in between. In nucleotides, the CDR3 is TGTGCCAGCAGTGAAAGGGGTGGGGCAACTAATGAAAAACTGTTTTTT. This translates into CASSERGGATNEKLFF.

The genes are TRBV27 and TRBJ2-3, with a tentative D call TRBD1 (6 bases). The germline V gene has CDR1 MNHEY and CDR2 SMNVEV (reference sequence). The CDR3 covers 14 residues. V was pared by 3 bases and J by 0 bases, with 7 bases between. CDR3 loop: CASSLGASTDTQYF. CDR3 DNA sequence: TGTGCCAGCAGTTTGGGGGCTAGCACAGATACGCAGTATTTT.

DNA of the CDR3: TGTGCCAGCAGTTCTACCGGGACACTTTACAATGAGCAGTTCTTC. Translated, it gives CASSSTGTLYNEQFF. The chain employs TRBV6-1 and TRBJ2-1; TRBD1 is a possible D gene (6 bases). This CDR3 has 15 amino acids. The ends were cut back, 5 bases at V and 4 bases at J, with 15 bases in the middle. Germline loops: CDR1 MNHNS, CDR2 SASEGT.

The J gene is TRBJ2-7, the V gene TRBV7-9; a possible D gene is TRBD2 (5 bases). V was clipped by 4 bases and J by 6 bases, with 16 bases between them. The length of the CDR3 is 14 residues. The V gene's germline CDR1 is SEHNR and CDR2 FQNEAQ (reference sequence). CDR3 in amino acids: CASSSGWYAGEQYF. In nucleotides, the CDR3 is TGTGCCAGCAGCTCTGGTTGGTACGCGGGCGAGCAGTACTTC.

The chain links TRBV9 to TRBJ1-1, with D possibly TRBD1 on 5 matching bases. Trimming left V 0 bases short and J 10 bases short, with 13 bases between. Germline CDR1 is SGDLS and CDR2 is YYNGEE. CDR3 length: 13 residues. CDR3: CASSVVGDSRAFF. In DNA, the CDR3 is TGTGCCAGCAGCGTAGTGGGGGACTCGCGAGCTTTCTTT.

This clone was found once. The junction departs from the called germline gene at one end, perhaps through a read error. Other DNA sequences in the same sample also yield this CDR3. The rearrangement links TRBV5-6 to TRBJ1-2, with 8 bases fitting TRBD1. Germline V gives CDR1 SGHDT, CDR2 YYEEEE. CDR3 length: 17 residues. The CDR3: CASSATGGSGRNYGYTF. The CDR3 coding sequence is TGCGCCAGCAGCGCCACAGGGGGTTCCGGTCGAAACTATGGCTACACCTTC.

In its sample, this clone was seen once. This chain uses TRBV28 with TRBJ2-7; the D gene is possibly TRBD1 (6 bases). Per the germline V gene, CDR1 is MDHEN and CDR2 is SYDVKM. V dropped 5 bases and J dropped 5 bases, with 16 bases sitting between them. The CDR3 is made up of 14 amino acids. The CDR3: CASSPPTGYHEQYF. The CDR3 DNA reads as TGTGCCAGCAGTCCCCCTACAGGGTACCACGAGCAGTACTTC.

Concerning this clone itself: Lacking the conserved final phenylalanine or tryptophan, this CDR3 likely reflects a read error. The gene calls are TRBV5-1 and TRBJ1-2, with 9 positions matching TRBD1. V dropped 4 bases and J dropped 0; count of bases not matched to a gene: 7. The CDR3 contains 16 residues. CDR1 is SGHRS and CDR2 is YFSETQ in the germline V gene. CDR3: CASSTMTGGTNYGYTL. CDR3 DNA sequence: TGCGCCAGCAGCACGATGACAGGGGGAACTAACTATGGCTACACCCTC.

The sample holds a few counts of this clone. The chain links TRBV28 to TRBJ2-1; 8 nucleotides agree with TRBD1. Germline CDR1 is MDHEN and CDR2 is SYDVKM. This CDR3 has 16 amino acids. The J segment lost 2 bases and the V segment lost 2 bases, leaving 5 bases of the junction unmatched. CDR3 loop: CASSLGQGVTYNEQFF. DNA for the CDR3: TGTGCCAGCAGTTTAGGACAGGGCGTCACCTACAATGAGCAGTTCTTC.

The sample holds a few counts of this clone. The gene calls are TRBV11-3 and TRBJ2-7, with TRBD2 matching over 9 bases. The CDR3 contains 15 residues. Per germline, CDR1 SGHNT and CDR2 YENEEA. Trimming took 1 base from V and 6 from J; bases not matched to a gene: 7. In DNA, the CDR3 is TGTGCCAGCAGCTTAGTTGGCGCTAGCGGGGCCGAGCAGTACTTC. Amino acid sequence: CASSLVGASGAEQYF. The full variable domain, in which reference TRBV11-3 and TRBJ2-7 provide the parts outside the CDR3, is EAGVVQSPRYKIIEKKQPVAFWCNPISGHNTLYWYLQNLGQGPELLIRYENEEAVDDSQLPKDRFSAERLKGVDSTLKIQPAELGDSAVYLCASSLVGASGAEQYFGPGTRLTVT.

The chain carries TRBV27 and TRBJ1-1, with D tentatively TRBD1 (5 bases). V was clipped by 7 bases and J by 8 bases, with 38 bases between them. CDR1 is MNHEY, CDR2 SMNVEV, per germline (reference sequence). This CDR3 spans 20 amino acids. The CDR3: CASKKSPRLQGSPRKKEAFF. The CDR3 region has the DNA TGTGCCAGCAAGAAGTCACCGCGCCTTCAGGGATCCCCACGAAAGAAGGAAGCTTTCTTT.

This rearrangement joins TRBV13 to TRBJ2-2; D is undetermined. CDR1 is PRHDT, CDR2 FYEKMQ, per germline (reference sequence). This CDR3 region has 15 residues. Trimming pared 1 base from V and 4 bases from J, leaving 10 bases between. The CDR3 region is CASSLVAGATGELFF. The CDR3 nucleotides are TGTGCCAGCAGCTTAGTAGCTGGAGCCACCGGGGAGCTGTTTTTT.

The rearrangement joins TRBV11-2 to TRBJ2-1, with TRBD1 matching over 9 bases. The length of the CDR3 is 15 residues. Germline assignment: CDR1 SGHAT and CDR2 FQNNGV. After removal of 6 bases from V and 3 bases from J, the junction contained 6 bases not matched to a gene. CDR3 sequence reads: CASSFGQGRYNEQFF. The CDR3 DNA is TGTGCCAGCAGTTTCGGACAGGGGCGCTACAATGAGCAGTTCTTC. Variable domain in full (rest from reference TRBV11-2 and TRBJ2-1): EAGVAQSPRYKIIEKRQSVAFWCNPISGHATLYWYQQILGQGPKLLIQFQNNGVVDDSQLPKDRFSAERLKGVDSTLKIQPAKLEDSAVYLCASSFGQGRYNEQFFGPGTRLTVL.